Following are 5 T cell receptor beta chains from one sample sequenced in a study of blood T cell repertoires in COVID-19. The assay was immunoSEQ multiplex PCR, and TCRdb's table has in-frame clones only and misses some. This table has about 42,000 clones, roughly nine tenths appearing once. The source material was peripheral blood. The source of these receptors is a man between 25 and 39 years old with active or convalescent COVID-19.

This rearrangement joins TRBV11-2 to TRBJ2-2, with D tentatively TRBD1 (6 bases). The CDR3 contains 15 residues. V lost 5 bases and J lost 4, with 14 bases in between. Germline V gene lookup returns CDR1 SGHAT and CDR2 FQNNGV. CDR3 nucleotide sequence: TGTGCCAGCAGCACACACAGGGTCCTCACCGGGGAGCTGTTTTTT. Its translation is CASSTHRVLTGELFF.

This clone was counted once. The rearrangement joins TRBV15 to TRBJ1-2; D gene ambiguous. The length of the CDR3 is 16 residues. Trimming cost V 0 bases and J 6 bases, with 17 bases left between them. Germline assignment: CDR1 LNHNV and CDR2 YYDKDF (reference sequence). In DNA, the CDR3 is TGTGCCACCAGCAGAGATAACGGGGTTCCACCGGATGGCTACACCTTC. This codes for CATSRDNGVPPDGYTF. Supplemented by reference TRBV15 and TRBJ1-2, the full variable domain reads DAMVIQNPRYQVTQFGKPVTLSCSQTLNHNVMYWYQQKSSQAPKLLFHYYDKDFNNEADTPDNFQSRRPNTSFCFLDIRSPGLGDTAMYLCATSRDNGVPPDGYTFGSGTRLTVV.

The chain recombines TRBV19 with TRBJ1-5; no clear D. Trimming removed 10 bases at V and 1 base at J, with 17 bases between. The germline CDR1 and CDR2 sequences are LNHDA and SQIVND (reference sequence). The CDR3 consists of 15 residues. CDR3 in DNA: TGTGCCACCAGAAGGGAGGGTAGCAGCAATCAGCCCCAGCATTTT. Encoded protein: CATRREGSSNQPQHF.

The chain joins TRBV11-2 to TRBJ2-1, with D unresolved. The ends were cut back, 3 bases at V and 11 bases at J, with 11 bases in the middle. Germline CDR1 reads SGHAT; CDR2 reads FQNNGV. The length of the CDR3 is 12 residues. The DNA of the CDR3 is TGTGCCAGCAGCTTGGCCCCGTGGCAGCAGTTCTTC. Protein sequence: CASSLAPWQQFF.

The chain couples TRBV27 to TRBJ2-7; 7 nucleotides line up with TRBD1. Germline lookup yields CDR1 MNHEY and CDR2 SMNVEV (reference sequence). The CDR3 is 13 amino acids. The CDR3 DNA sequence: TGTGCCAGCAGTCTATCAGGGGGCTACGAGCAGTACGTC. This encodes CASSLSGGYEQYV.